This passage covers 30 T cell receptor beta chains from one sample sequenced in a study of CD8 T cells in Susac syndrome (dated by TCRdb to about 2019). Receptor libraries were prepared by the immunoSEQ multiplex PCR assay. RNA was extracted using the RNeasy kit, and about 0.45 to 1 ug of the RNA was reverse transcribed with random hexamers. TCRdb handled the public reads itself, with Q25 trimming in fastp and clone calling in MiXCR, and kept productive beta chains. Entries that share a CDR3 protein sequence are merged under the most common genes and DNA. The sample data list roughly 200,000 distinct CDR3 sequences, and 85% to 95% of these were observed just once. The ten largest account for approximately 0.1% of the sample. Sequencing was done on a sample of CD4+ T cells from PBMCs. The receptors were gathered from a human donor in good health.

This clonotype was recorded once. For the CDR3, the DNA is TGCAGTTTTATAGCCCTCCCCTCCTACGAGCAGTACTTC. Amino acid sequence: CSFIALPSYEQYF. The chain carries TRBV20-1 and TRBJ2-7; no clear D gene. Between the trimmed V and J ends, which lost 8 bases and 0 bases, there was a span of 14 bases. CDR1 DFQATT and CDR2 SNEGSKA come from the germline V gene (reference sequence). The CDR3 consists of 13 residues.

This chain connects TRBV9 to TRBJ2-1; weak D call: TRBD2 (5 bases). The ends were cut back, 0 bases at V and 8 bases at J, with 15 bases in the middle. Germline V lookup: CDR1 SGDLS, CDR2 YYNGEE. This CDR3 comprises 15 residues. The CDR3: CASSVGSTSFHEQFF. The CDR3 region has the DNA TGTGCCAGCAGCGTAGGGTCCACTAGTTTCCATGAGCAGTTCTTC.

Written as DNA, the CDR3 is TGCAGTGCCAGATCAGAGCCCAATGAGCAGTTCTTC. This codes for CSARSEPNEQFF. The chain combines TRBV20-1 with TRBJ2-1, with D unclear. CDR1 is DFQATT, CDR2 SNEGSKA, per germline (reference sequence). This CDR3 has 12 amino acids. V was shortened by 6 bases and J by 6 bases, with 12 bases between the two germline ends.

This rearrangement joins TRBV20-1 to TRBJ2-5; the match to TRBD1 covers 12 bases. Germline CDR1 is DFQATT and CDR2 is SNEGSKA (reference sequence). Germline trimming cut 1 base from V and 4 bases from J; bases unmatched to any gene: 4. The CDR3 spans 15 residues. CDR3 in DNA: TGCAGTGCTAGAGCGGGGACAGGGGGCGGAGAGACCCAGTACTTC. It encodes CSARAGTGGGETQYF.

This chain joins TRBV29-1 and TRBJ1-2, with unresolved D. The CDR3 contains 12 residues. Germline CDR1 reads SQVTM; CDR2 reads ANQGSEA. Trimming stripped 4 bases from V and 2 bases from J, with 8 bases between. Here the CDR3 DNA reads TGCAGCGTTGGAACAGACAACTATGGCTACACCTTC. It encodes CSVGTDNYGYTF.

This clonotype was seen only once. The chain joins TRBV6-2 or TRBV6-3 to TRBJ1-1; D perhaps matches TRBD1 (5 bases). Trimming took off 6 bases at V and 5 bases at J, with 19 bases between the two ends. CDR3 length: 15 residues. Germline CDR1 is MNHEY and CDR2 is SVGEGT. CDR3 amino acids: CASSRRGASGTEAFF. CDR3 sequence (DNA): TGTGCCAGCAGCCGACGTGGGGCGTCGGGTACTGAAGCTTTCTTT.

This chain's CDR3 is CASSLEGTREQYF. The CDR3 DNA is TGCGCCAGCAGCTTGGAGGGAACGCGGGAGCAGTACTTC. The gene calls are TRBV5-1 and TRBJ2-7; D is undetermined. V lost 0 bases, J lost 7 bases, and 11 bases lay in between. Per the germline V gene, CDR1 is SGHRS and CDR2 is YFSETQ. The CDR3 extends over 13 amino acids.

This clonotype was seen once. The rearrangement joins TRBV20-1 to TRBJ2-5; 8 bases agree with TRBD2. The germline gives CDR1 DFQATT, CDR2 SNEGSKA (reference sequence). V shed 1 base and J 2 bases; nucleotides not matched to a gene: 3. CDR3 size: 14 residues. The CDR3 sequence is CSARGGTRQETQYF. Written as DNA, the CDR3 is TGCAGTGCTAGAGGTGGGACTAGACAAGAGACCCAGTACTTC.

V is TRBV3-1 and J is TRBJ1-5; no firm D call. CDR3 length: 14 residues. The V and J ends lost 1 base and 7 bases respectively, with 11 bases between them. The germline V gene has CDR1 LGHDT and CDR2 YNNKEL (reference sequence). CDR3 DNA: TGTGCCAGCAGCCAAGGTGGTTGGTCGCAGCCCCAGCATTTT. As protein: CASSQGGWSQPQHF.

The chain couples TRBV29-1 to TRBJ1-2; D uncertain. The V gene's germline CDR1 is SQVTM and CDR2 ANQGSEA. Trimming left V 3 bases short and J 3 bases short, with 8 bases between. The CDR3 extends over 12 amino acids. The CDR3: CSVDGFDYGYTF. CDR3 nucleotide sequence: TGCAGCGTTGACGGGTTTGACTATGGCTACACCTTC.

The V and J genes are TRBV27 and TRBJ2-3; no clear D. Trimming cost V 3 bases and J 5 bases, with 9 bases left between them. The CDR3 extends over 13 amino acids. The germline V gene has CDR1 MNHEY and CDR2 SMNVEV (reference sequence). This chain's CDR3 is CASSFARRDTQYF. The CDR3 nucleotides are TGTGCCAGCAGTTTCGCTAGGAGAGATACGCAGTATTTT.

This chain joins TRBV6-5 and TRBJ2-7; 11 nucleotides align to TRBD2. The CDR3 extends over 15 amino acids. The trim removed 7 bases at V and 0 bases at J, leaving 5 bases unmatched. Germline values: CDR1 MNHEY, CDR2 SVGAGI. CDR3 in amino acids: CASTKGLADSYEQYV. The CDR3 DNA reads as TGTGCCAGCACCAAGGGACTAGCGGACTCCTACGAGCAGTACGTC.

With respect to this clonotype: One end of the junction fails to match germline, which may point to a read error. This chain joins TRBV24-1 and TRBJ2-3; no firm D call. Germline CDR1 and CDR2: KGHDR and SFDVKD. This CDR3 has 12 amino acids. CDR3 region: CATRDYTDTQYF. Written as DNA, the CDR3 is TGTGCCACCAGGGATTACACAGATACGCAGTATTTT.

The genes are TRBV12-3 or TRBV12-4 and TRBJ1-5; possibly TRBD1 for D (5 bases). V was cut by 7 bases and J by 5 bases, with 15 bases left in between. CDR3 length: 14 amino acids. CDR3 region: CASNNFDRDQPQHF. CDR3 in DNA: TGTGCCAGCAACAATTTCGACAGAGATCAGCCCCAGCATTTT.

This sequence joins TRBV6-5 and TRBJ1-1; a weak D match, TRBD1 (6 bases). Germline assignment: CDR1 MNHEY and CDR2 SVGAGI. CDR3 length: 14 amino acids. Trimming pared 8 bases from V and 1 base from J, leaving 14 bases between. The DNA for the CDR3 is TGTGCCAGCGGCCCAAACAGGGAGAACACTGAAGCTTTCTTT. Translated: CASGPNRENTEAFF.

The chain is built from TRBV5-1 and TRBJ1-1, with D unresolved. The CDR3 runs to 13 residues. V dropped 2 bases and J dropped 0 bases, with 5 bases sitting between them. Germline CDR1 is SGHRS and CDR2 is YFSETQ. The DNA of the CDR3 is TGCGCCAGCAGCTTAAGTGTGAACACTGAAGCTTTCTTT. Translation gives CASSLSVNTEAFF.

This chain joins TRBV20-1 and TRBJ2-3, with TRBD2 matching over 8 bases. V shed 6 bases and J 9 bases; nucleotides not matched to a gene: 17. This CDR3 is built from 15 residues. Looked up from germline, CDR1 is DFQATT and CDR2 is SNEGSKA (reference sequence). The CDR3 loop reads CSAVPGLDYGGTQYF. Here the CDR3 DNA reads TGCAGTGCCGTACCGGGACTAGACTATGGGGGAACGCAGTATTTT.

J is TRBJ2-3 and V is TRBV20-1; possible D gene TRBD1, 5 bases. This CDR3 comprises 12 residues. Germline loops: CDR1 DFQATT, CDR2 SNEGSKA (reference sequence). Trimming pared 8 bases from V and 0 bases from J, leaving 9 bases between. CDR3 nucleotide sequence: TGCAGTTCCGACAGTAGCACAGATACGCAGTATTTT. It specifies CSSDSSTDTQYF.

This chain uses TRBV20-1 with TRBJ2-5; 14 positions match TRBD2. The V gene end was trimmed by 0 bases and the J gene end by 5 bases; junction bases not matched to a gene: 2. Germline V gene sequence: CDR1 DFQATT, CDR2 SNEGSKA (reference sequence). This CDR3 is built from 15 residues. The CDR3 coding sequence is TGCAGTGCTAGAGAGGGACTAGCGGGGGTGGAGACCCAGTACTTC. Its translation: CSAREGLAGVETQYF.

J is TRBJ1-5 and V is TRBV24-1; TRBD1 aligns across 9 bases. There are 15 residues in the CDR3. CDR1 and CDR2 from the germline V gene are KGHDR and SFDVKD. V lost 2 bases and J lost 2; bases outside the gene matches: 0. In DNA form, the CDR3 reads TGTGCCACCAGTGATTGGACAGGGGGCAATCAGCCCCAGCATTTT. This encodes CATSDWTGGNQPQHF.

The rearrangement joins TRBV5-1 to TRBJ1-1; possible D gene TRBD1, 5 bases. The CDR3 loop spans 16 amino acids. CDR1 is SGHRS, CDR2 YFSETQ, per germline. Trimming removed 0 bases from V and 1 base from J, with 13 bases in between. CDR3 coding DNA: TGCGCCAGCAGCTTGGATGGACTGACAGAGAACACTGAAGCTTTCTTT. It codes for CASSLDGLTENTEAFF.

CDR3 sequence: CASSQAARTPGRQYF. In DNA, the CDR3 is TGCGCCAGCAGCCAAGCCGCTAGGACTCCAGGAAGGCAGTACTTC. The gene calls are TRBV4-3 and TRBJ2-7; weak D call: TRBD2 (5 bases). CDR1 is LGHNA and CDR2 is YSLEER in the germline V gene. CDR3 size: 15 residues. Trimming pared 1 base from V and 9 bases from J, leaving 19 bases between.

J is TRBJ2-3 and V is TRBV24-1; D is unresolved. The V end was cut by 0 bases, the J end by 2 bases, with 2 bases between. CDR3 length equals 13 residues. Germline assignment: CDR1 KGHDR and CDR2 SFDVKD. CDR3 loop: CATSDLLTDTQYF. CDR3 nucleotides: TGTGCCACCAGTGATTTGCTCACAGATACGCAGTATTTT.

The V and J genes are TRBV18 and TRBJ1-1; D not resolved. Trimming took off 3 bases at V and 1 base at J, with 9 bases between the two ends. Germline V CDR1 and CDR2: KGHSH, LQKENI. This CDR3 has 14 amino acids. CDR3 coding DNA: TGTGCCAGCTCACCCAATTACGAGAACACTGAAGCTTTCTTT. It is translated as CASSPNYENTEAFF.

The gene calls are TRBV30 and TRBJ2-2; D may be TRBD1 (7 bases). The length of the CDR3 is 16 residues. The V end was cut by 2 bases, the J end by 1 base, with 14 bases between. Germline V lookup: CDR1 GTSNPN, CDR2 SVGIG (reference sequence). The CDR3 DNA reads TGTGCCTGGAGTTCGGAGGGGGCTGGGAACACCGGGGAGCTGTTTTTT. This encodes CAWSSEGAGNTGELFF.

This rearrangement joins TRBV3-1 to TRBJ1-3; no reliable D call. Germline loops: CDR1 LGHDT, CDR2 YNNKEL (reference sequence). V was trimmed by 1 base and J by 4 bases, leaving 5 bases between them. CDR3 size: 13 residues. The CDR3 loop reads CASSQVEGNTIYF. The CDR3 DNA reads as TGTGCCAGCAGCCAAGTAGAAGGAAACACCATATATTTT.

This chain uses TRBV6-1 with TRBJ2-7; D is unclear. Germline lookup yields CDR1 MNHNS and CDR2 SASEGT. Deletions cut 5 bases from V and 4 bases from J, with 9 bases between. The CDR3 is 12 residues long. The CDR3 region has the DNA TGTGCCAGCAGTCAGGACGGATACGAGCAGTACGTC. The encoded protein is CASSQDGYEQYV.

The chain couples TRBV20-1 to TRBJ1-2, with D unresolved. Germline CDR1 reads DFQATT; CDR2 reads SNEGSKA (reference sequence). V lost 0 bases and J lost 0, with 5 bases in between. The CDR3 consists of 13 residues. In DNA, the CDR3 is TGCAGTGCTAGAGACAGGACTAACTATGGCTACACCTTC. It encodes CSARDRTNYGYTF.

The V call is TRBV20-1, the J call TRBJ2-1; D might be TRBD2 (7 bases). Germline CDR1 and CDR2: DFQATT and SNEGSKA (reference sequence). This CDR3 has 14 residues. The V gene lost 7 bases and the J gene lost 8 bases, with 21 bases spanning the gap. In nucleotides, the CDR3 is TGCAGTGAATTAGCGGGCAAGGGGGTCGATGAGCAGTTCTTC. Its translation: CSELAGKGVDEQFF.

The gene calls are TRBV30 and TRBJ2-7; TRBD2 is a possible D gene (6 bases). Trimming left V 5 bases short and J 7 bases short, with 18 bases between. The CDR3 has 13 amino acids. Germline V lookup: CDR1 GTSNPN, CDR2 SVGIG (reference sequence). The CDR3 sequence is CAWSGTGVGEQYV. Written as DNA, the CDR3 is TGTGCCTGGTCGGGGACGGGGGTCGGAGAGCAGTACGTC.